The 10 T cell receptor beta chains below were found in one sample sequenced in a study of beta chain features in type 1 diabetes (dated by TCRdb to the late 2010s). The research as a whole found: Type 1 diabetes patients showed a moderate but significant shortening of TCRB CDR3 length in all four CD4+ subsets.

The method was the immunoSEQ multiplex PCR assay. All of the isolated RNA was reverse transcribed with the High Capacity cDNA Reverse Transcription Kit, so expressed TCRB transcripts were sequenced. Not all clones reach the TCRdb copy of this immuneACCESS table, which keeps in-frame sequences only. Checked studies attribute under half of the gap to unresolved V genes and leave the rest unexplained. In this sample the table shows over 200,000 clones, approximately 11% of which occur a single time. The ten largest clones take up approximately 0.017% of the sample. For these TCRs, the target antigens are not known. Sequenced sample: naive CD4+ T cells from blood. The cell subset or site tag for this specimen amounts to: true naive CD4+ T cells. The receptor set was obtained from a man aged 30 to 39 with type 1 diabetes.

The V call is TRBV11-2, the J call TRBJ2-1; 10 nucleotides line up with TRBD1. Germline V gene data show CDR1 as SGHAT and CDR2 as FQNNGV. V lost 3 bases and J lost 7; bases outside the gene matches: 6. This CDR3 spans 15 amino acids. CDR3 DNA: TGTGCCAGCAGCTTTGTGGGGACAGGGGTGAATGAGCAGTTCTTC. Its translation: CASSFVGTGVNEQFF.

This clone appeared a few times. The chain joins TRBV6-1 to TRBJ2-2; D remains ambiguous. Trimming pared 3 bases from V and 3 bases from J, leaving 2 bases between. The CDR3 spans 12 residues. The germline V gene encodes CDR1 MNHNS and CDR2 SASEGT. Here the CDR3 reads CASSDYTGELFF. The CDR3 DNA reads as TGTGCCAGCAGTGACTACACCGGGGAGCTGTTTTTT.

The table lists this clone with a few counts. This specimen includes other DNA sequences encoding the same CDR3. CDR3 protein: CASSLSLGDTQYF. CDR3 DNA: TGCGCCAGCAGCCTCTCACTAGGAGATACGCAGTATTTT. The V and J genes are TRBV5-1 and TRBJ2-3, with a tentative D call TRBD2 (5 bases). Germline CDR1 and CDR2: SGHRS and YFSETQ. V was shortened by 4 bases and J by 5 bases, with 11 bases between the two germline ends. The CDR3 runs to 13 residues.

The chain combines TRBV21-1 with TRBJ2-7; the table's TRBD1 call for D was not verified on the DNA. TRBV21-1 is shown as a pseudogene. This CDR3 spans 15 amino acids. CDR3 amino acids: CASSIIQGRVDEQYF. For the CDR3, the DNA is TGTGCCAGCAGCATTATACAGGGTAGAGTGGACGAGCAGTACTTC.

The rearrangement joins TRBV6-5 to TRBJ1-2, with TRBD1 identical over 7 bases. With V trimmed by 6 bases and J by 4 bases, 11 bases remained unmatched. Per the germline V gene, CDR1 is MNHEY and CDR2 is SVGAGI. The CDR3 is 15 residues long. CDR3 residues: CASRYTGVAGYGYTF. As DNA, the CDR3 is TGTGCCAGCAGGTACACAGGGGTTGCTGGCTATGGCTACACCTTC.

This clone was counted between two and nine times. The V gene is TRBV25-1, the J gene TRBJ1-4; D is possibly TRBD1 (5 bases). Germline CDR1 MGHDK, CDR2 SYGVNS. The CDR3 extends over 14 amino acids. The germline V and J ends were trimmed by 8 bases and 0 bases, with 10 bases remaining between them. The CDR3 DNA reads TGTGCCAGCTCCGGGACTCCAACTAATGAAAAACTGTTTTTT. It is translated as CASSGTPTNEKLFF.

This clone came up a few times. The chain uses TRBV19 and TRBJ2-3, with D hard to call. CDR3 length: 14 amino acids. V was trimmed by 3 bases and J by 7 bases, leaving 14 bases between them. CDR1 LNHDA and CDR2 SQIVND come from the germline V gene (reference sequence). The CDR3 spells CASSITFTANTQYF. The CDR3 DNA reads as TGTGCCAGTAGTATCACGTTCACTGCGAATACGCAGTATTTT. Drawing the rest from reference TRBV19 and TRBJ2-3, the complete variable domain is DGGITQSPKYLFRKEGQNVTLSCEQNLNHDAMYWYRQDPGQGLRLIYYSQIVNDFQKGDIAEGYSVSREKKESFPLTVTSAQKNPTAFYLCASSITFTANTQYFGPGTRLTVL.

This clone has only a few counts. The V gene is TRBV19, the J gene TRBJ2-7, with TRBD1 matching over 9 bases. CDR1 is LNHDA and CDR2 is SQIVND in the germline V gene (reference sequence). J gave up 6 bases and V 6 bases, and 15 bases lay outside the gene matches. This CDR3 contains 16 residues. CDR3 bases: TGTGCCAGTAGGGACAGTCCCCGGGACAGGGTCGGCGAGCAGTACTTC. It codes for CASRDSPRDRVGEQYF.

This clone showed up just a few times. The V gene is TRBV15, the J gene TRBJ2-6; D is unresolved. The ends were cut back, 3 bases at V and 2 bases at J, with 11 bases in the middle. This CDR3 contains 16 residues. Germline V lookup: CDR1 LNHNV, CDR2 YYDKDF (reference sequence). The CDR3 sequence: CATSRRKHAGANVLTF. Here the CDR3 DNA reads TGTGCCACCAGCAGGCGGAAGCATGCTGGGGCCAACGTCCTGACTTTC.

This clone was seen a handful of times. The chain links TRBV7-2 to TRBJ2-3; 8 bases line up with TRBD2. CDR1 and CDR2 from the germline V gene are SGHTA and FQGNSA. The CDR3 runs to 14 residues. V was pared by 2 bases and J by 4 bases, with 2 bases of the junction left unmatched. The CDR3 here is CASSLRGGSDTQYF. CDR3 coding DNA: TGTGCCAGCAGCTTACGGGGGGGATCAGATACGCAGTATTTT.